The clone carrying this T cell receptor (beta chain) was counted a few times. Per germline, CDR1 SGHRS and CDR2 YFSETQ. The CDR3 is 21 amino acids. V lost 2 bases and J 3 bases, leaving 32 bases between the germline ends. This sample stems from a study of T-cell reconstitution after alpha-beta-depleted transplantation in children. Molecular barcoding with unique molecular identifiers was used for the TCRbeta library. TCRdb fed the PCR reads into MiXCR, producing one record per CDR3 protein. The sample yields approximately 420,000 distinct CDR3 sequences, around 9.9% seen once. The sample consisted of PBMCs from the stem cell graft donor, taken from the stem cell graft. The receptor was isolated from a human donor who donated a stem cell graft to a child with acute myeloid leukemia. J is TRBJ1-2 and V is TRBV5-1; weak D call: TRBD1 (5 bases). The CDR3 here is CASSFHGGREAPRRIYYGYTF. CDR3 in DNA: TGCGCCAGCAGCTTTCATGGGGGGAGGGAGGCTCCCCGAAGAATTTACTATGGCTACACCTTC. Full variable domain (missing parts from reference TRBV5-1 and TRBJ1-2): KAGVTQTPRYLIKTRGQQVTLSCSPISGHRSVSWYQQTPGQGLQFLFEYFSETQRNKGNFPGRFSGRQFSNSRSEMNVSTLELGDSALYLCASSFHGGREAPRRIYYGYTFGSGTRLTVV.